Below are 13 T cell receptor beta chains sequenced from a single sample in a study of identical twins. TCRdb re-derived calls from the 5' RACE reads in MiXCR, one entry per CDR3 protein. The table has roughly 690,000 distinct CDR3 sequences, around 6.1% seen once; the top ten hold around 1.7%. Sequenced: naive T cells sorted from blood. Source of these receptors: a man younger than 35 in good health.

This clonotype has at least ten counts. V and J are TRBV11-2 and TRBJ2-3, with 11 positions matching TRBD2. This CDR3 has 19 amino acids. Per the germline V gene, CDR1 is SGHAT and CDR2 is FQNNGV. The V gene end was trimmed by 3 bases and the J gene end by 1 base; junction bases not matched to a gene: 12. The CDR3 is CASSFRTSGHSLRTDTQYF. The CDR3 DNA sequence: TGTGCCAGCAGCTTCCGGACTAGCGGGCACTCGTTACGCACAGATACGCAGTATTTT.

This clonotype was seen ten or more times. The rearrangement links TRBV4-2 to TRBJ2-5; possibly TRBD1 for D (5 bases). This CDR3 contains 13 residues. Trimming removed 5 bases at V and 4 bases at J, with 11 bases between. Germline CDR1 and CDR2: LGHNA and YNFKEQ. CDR3 DNA sequence: TGTGCCAGCAGCTCCAGGGTTGGAGAGACCCAGTACTTC. Amino acids: CASSSRVGETQYF.

The chain joins TRBV4-1 to TRBJ1-5, with D possibly being TRBD1 (5 bases). V was shortened by 1 base and J by 4 bases, with 20 bases between the two germline ends. This CDR3 has 18 amino acids. CDR1 and CDR2 from the germline V gene are MGHRA and YSYEKL. The DNA for the CDR3 is TGCGCCAGCAGCCAAGGCCTGATAAGTAGAGGGGTAAATCAGCCCCAGCATTTT. Protein sequence: CASSQGLISRGVNQPQHF.

This clonotype has ten or more counts. V and J are TRBV4-2 and TRBJ1-1, with a possible D match to TRBD1 (6 bases). The V gene's germline CDR1 is LGHNA and CDR2 YNFKEQ. This CDR3 region has 14 residues. V was cut by 7 bases and J by 2 bases, with 14 bases left in between. CDR3 loop: CASNRGGRNTEAFF. The CDR3 nucleotides read TGTGCCAGCAACCGGGGGGGGCGAAACACTGAAGCTTTCTTT.

This clonotype has a count of ten or more. The chain couples TRBV29-1 to TRBJ2-7; D gene uncertain. Per germline, CDR1 SQVTM and CDR2 ANQGSEA. CDR3 length: 11 amino acids. V was clipped by 6 bases and J by 6 bases, with 12 bases between them. The CDR3 sequence is CSVLSSFEQYF. The CDR3 DNA reads TGCAGCGTCTTGAGTAGTTTCGAGCAGTACTTC.

In its sample, this clonotype was seen many times. The chain has TRBV12-3 or TRBV12-4 and TRBJ2-7, with TRBD1 matching over 7 bases. The CDR3 is 13 amino acids. The junction had 9 bases not matched to a gene; V was cut back by 6 bases and J by 7 bases. CDR3 in amino acids: CASRSRDRAEQYF. The CDR3 coding sequence is TGTGCCAGCAGGAGCCGAGACAGGGCGGAGCAGTACTTC.

This clonotype was detected many times. This sequence joins TRBV12-3 or TRBV12-4 and TRBJ1-1; D is undetermined. Trimming cost V 1 base and J 3 bases, with 12 bases left between them. The CDR3 is made up of 15 amino acids. The CDR3 region has the DNA TGTGCCAGCAGTTTAGACACGGCCTCCGACACTGAAGCTTTCTTT. Translation gives CASSLDTASDTEAFF.

In its sample, this clonotype was seen a few times. The chain recombines TRBV5-1 with TRBJ1-2; 12 bases map to TRBD1. The CDR3 sequence is 16 residues long. In germline, CDR1 is SGHRS, CDR2 YFSETQ. V gave up 4 bases and J gave up 4 bases; unmatched junction bases: 8. The CDR3 region is CASSVGTGGEGYGYTF. The CDR3 coding sequence is TGCGCCAGCAGCGTCGGGACAGGGGGCGAGGGCTATGGCTACACCTTC.

The sample holds many counts of this clonotype. This chain links TRBV15 with TRBJ2-5, with D possibly being TRBD1 (6 bases). Germline loops: CDR1 LNHNV, CDR2 YYDKDF (reference sequence). Trimming removed 0 bases at V and 1 base at J, with 9 bases between. The CDR3 covers 15 residues. DNA for the CDR3: TGTGCCACCAGCAGAGAGGACAGACCCCAAGAGACCCAGTACTTC. Translated, it gives CATSREDRPQETQYF.

This clonotype was recorded many times. This chain uses TRBV29-1 with TRBJ2-7; tentative D call: TRBD2 (6 bases). CDR3 length: 13 amino acids. The germline V gene has CDR1 SQVTM and CDR2 ANQGSEA. V shed 4 bases and J shed 5 bases, with 15 bases lying between them. The chain's CDR3 is CSVVVRDKDEQYF. CDR3 coding DNA: TGCAGCGTTGTAGTGCGGGATAAGGACGAGCAGTACTTC.

This clonotype was seen many times. The chain has TRBV29-1 and TRBJ1-2; tentatively, D is TRBD1 (6 bases). This CDR3 comprises 12 residues. CDR1 and CDR2 from the germline V gene are SQVTM and ANQGSEA. Trimming stripped 3 bases from V and 3 bases from J, with 8 bases between. The CDR3 coding sequence is TGCAGCGTTGAGGGGGGCGACTATGGCTACACCTTC. As protein: CSVEGGDYGYTF.

The chain uses TRBV12-3 or TRBV12-4 and TRBJ2-2; D is uncertain. Trimming removed 1 base at V and 7 bases at J, with 10 bases between. The CDR3 is 14 amino acids. This CDR3 reads CASSLGQPGGELFF. The CDR3, as DNA: TGTGCCAGCAGTTTAGGGCAGCCGGGCGGGGAGCTGTTTTTT.

This clonotype showed up many times. The chain employs TRBV7-2 and TRBJ2-1, with 9 bases lining up with TRBD2. Trimming removed 5 bases from V and 0 bases from J; junction bases left unmatched: 20. CDR1 and CDR2 from the germline V gene are SGHTA and FQGNSA. This CDR3 is built from 21 residues. This CDR3 is CASSPAPSGMRSGSSYNEQFF. CDR3 DNA: TGTGCCAGCAGCCCCGCCCCTTCAGGGATGCGTAGCGGGAGCTCCTACAATGAGCAGTTCTTC.